Shown below are 26 T cell receptor beta chains from a single sample sequenced in a study of blood T cells in healthy people across ages. A J-beta primer mix and a sample-barcoded 5' primer were used in a second PCR of roughly 6 to 11 cycles. Using its own MiXCR run on the 5' RACE reads, TCRdb lists one record per CDR3 protein. Among around 780,000 distinct CDR3 sequences listed, 45% to 70% were seen once. The specimen sequenced was blood. These receptors originate from a man between 35 and 55 years old in good health.

The chain joins TRBV20-1 to TRBJ1-1; unclear D gene. V was shortened by 0 bases and J by 4 bases, with 12 bases between the two germline ends. The CDR3 is made up of 14 amino acids. The germline gives CDR1 DFQATT, CDR2 SNEGSKA (reference sequence). The CDR3 DNA follows: TGCAGTGCTAGAGACACAAATTGGGGCACTGAAGCTTTCTTT. As protein: CSARDTNWGTEAFF.

V gene TRBV7-9 combines with J gene TRBJ2-4; 10 bases fit TRBD2. The CDR3 has 17 residues. With 1 base clipped from V and 2 bases from J, the junction kept 5 bases outside the gene matches. Per germline, CDR1 SEHNR and CDR2 FQNEAQ (reference sequence). In DNA form, the CDR3 reads TGTGCCAGCAGCTTAGGAGGACTAGCGGTGACCAAAAACATTCAGTACTTC. This sequence encodes CASSLGGLAVTKNIQYF.

The V and J genes are TRBV12-3 or TRBV12-4 and TRBJ1-1, with D possibly TRBD1 on 6 matching bases. The V end lost 2 bases, the J end lost 0 bases, and 22 bases lay between the germline ends. The CDR3 is 19 residues long. The CDR3 nucleotides read TGTGCCAGCAGTTTAACGCGGGGGGGCGGCAAACCGATGAACACTGAAGCTTTCTTT. This codes for CASSLTRGGGKPMNTEAFF.

There are a few counts of this clonotype. CDR3: CASSLDRGNEKLFF. The CDR3 bases are TGTGCCAGCAGCTTGGACAGGGGAAATGAAAAACTGTTTTTT. The chain has TRBV5-4 and TRBJ1-4, with TRBD1 matching 7 bases. J gave up 5 bases and V 0 bases, and 1 base lay outside the gene matches. The germline V gene has CDR1 SGHNT and CDR2 YYREEE (reference sequence). The CDR3 spans 14 residues. The full variable domain, with the rest looked up from reference TRBV5-4 and TRBJ1-4, is ETGVTQSPTHLIKTRGQQVTLRCSSQSGHNTVSWYQQALGQGPQFIFQYYREEENGRGNFPPRFSGLQFPNYSSELNVNALELDDSALYLCASSLDRGNEKLFFGSGTQLSVL.

The genes are TRBV20-1 and TRBJ2-1; 12 bases align to TRBD2. This CDR3 spans 14 amino acids. Germline V gene sequence: CDR1 DFQATT, CDR2 SNEGSKA (reference sequence). V shed 4 bases, J shed 6 bases, and the junction held 4 bases outside the gene matches. DNA for the CDR3: TGCAGTGCTATCACTAGCGGGAGGCTCAATGAGCAGTTCTTC. Translated: CSAITSGRLNEQFF.

This sequence joins TRBV7-8 and TRBJ2-3; D may correspond to TRBD1 or TRBD2 (5 bases each). The CDR3 consists of 18 residues. CDR1 SGHVS and CDR2 FQNEAQ come from the germline V gene. The germline V and J ends were trimmed by 3 bases and 6 bases, with 25 bases remaining between them. CDR3 in DNA: TGTGCCAGCAGCTTTAGGGCGAATCCGGGGCCCATATCTGATACGCAGTATTTT. Protein: CASSFRANPGPISDTQYF.

This clonotype was counted only a few times. The chain combines TRBV7-9 with TRBJ2-2; D possibly corresponds to TRBD2 (6 bases). The germline gives CDR1 SEHNR, CDR2 FQNEAQ (reference sequence). The CDR3 sequence is 15 residues long. Trimming cost V 5 bases and J 3 bases, with 13 bases left between them. CDR3 in DNA: TGTGCCAGCAGCCTAGGGGACTTTCACACCGGGGAGCTGTTTTTT. Translated: CASSLGDFHTGELFF.

The chain couples TRBV27 to TRBJ1-3; 9 positions agree with TRBD1. The CDR3 spans 18 residues. The germline CDR1 and CDR2 sequences are MNHEY and SMNVEV (reference sequence). The J segment lost 0 bases and the V segment lost 3 bases, leaving 9 bases of the junction unmatched. The CDR3 sequence is CASSFGTGTASSGNTIYF. Here the CDR3 DNA reads TGTGCCAGCAGTTTTGGGACAGGGACAGCCAGCTCTGGAAACACCATATATTTT.

The rearrangement uses TRBV20-1 and TRBJ2-7; 7 bases align to TRBD1. Germline trimming cut 5 bases from V and 0 bases from J; bases unmatched to any gene: 10. CDR3 length: 15 residues. CDR1 and CDR2 (germline): DFQATT, SNEGSKA (reference sequence). CDR3 DNA sequence: TGCAGTGCTCGCCCCAGTACAGGGGACTCCTACGAGCAGTACTTC. Protein: CSARPSTGDSYEQYF.

V and J are TRBV7-2 and TRBJ2-3, with D unclear. Germline V gene lookup returns CDR1 SGHTA and CDR2 FQGNSA. This CDR3 region has 16 residues. Trimming pared 4 bases from V and 2 bases from J, leaving 16 bases between. CDR3: CASSSQTQPTTDTQYF. The CDR3 nucleotides are TGTGCCAGCAGCTCACAGACTCAACCTACCACAGATACGCAGTATTTT. Full variable domain (outside the CDR3, taken from reference TRBV7-2 and TRBJ2-3): GAGVSQSPSNKVTEKGKDVELRCDPISGHTALYWYRQSLGQGLEFLIYFQGNSAPDKSGLPSDRFSAERTGGSVSTLTIQRTQQEDSAVYLCASSSQTQPTTDTQYFGPGTRLTVL.

V is TRBV2 and J is TRBJ1-5; the D gene is possibly TRBD1 (6 bases). Trimming shortened V by 6 bases and J by 7 bases, and 13 bases separated the two germline ends. The CDR3 extends over 13 amino acids. CDR1 SNHLY and CDR2 FYNNEI come from the germline V gene. The CDR3 DNA sequence: TGTGCCAGCAGAGATACAGGGTTGCAGCCCCAGCATTTT. Amino acids: CASRDTGLQPQHF.

The chain joins TRBV29-1 to TRBJ1-2, with no clear D. The V and J ends lost 8 bases and 8 bases respectively, with 21 bases between them. Germline lookup yields CDR1 SQVTM and CDR2 ANQGSEA. The CDR3 sequence is 13 residues long. Written as DNA, the CDR3 is TGCAGCCTTGGGATCGAACTGAATTGGGGCTACACCTTC. It is translated as CSLGIELNWGYTF.

The count of this clonotype is one. The chain carries TRBV10-2 and TRBJ2-3, with D perhaps TRBD1 (5 bases). The CDR3 length is 15 residues. CDR1 is WSHSY and CDR2 is SAAADI in the germline V gene. V lost 3 bases, J lost 1 base, and 11 bases lay in between. The CDR3 sequence: CASSEDSYGTDTQYF. For the CDR3, the DNA is TGCGCCAGCAGTGAAGACAGTTATGGCACAGATACGCAGTATTTT.

The chain is built from TRBV10-3 and TRBJ2-3; D not resolved. CDR1 is ENHRY and CDR2 is SYGVKD in the germline V gene. The CDR3 length is 14 residues. V was cut by 4 bases and J by 1 base, with 9 bases left in between. CDR3 residues: CAISGTQGTDTQYF. The DNA for the CDR3 is TGTGCCATCAGTGGAACCCAGGGCACAGATACGCAGTATTTT.

V is TRBV9 and J is TRBJ1-2; possibly TRBD1 for D (6 bases). There are 15 residues in the CDR3. Germline V gene data show CDR1 as SGDLS and CDR2 as YYNGEE. The ends were cut back, 3 bases at V and 4 bases at J, with 16 bases in the middle. The CDR3 reads CASSGQDRPTYGYTF. The CDR3 nucleotides read TGTGCCAGCAGCGGCCAAGACAGGCCAACCTATGGCTACACCTTC. Based on the CDR3 plus reference TRBV9 and TRBJ1-2, the full variable domain is DSGVTQTPKHLITATGQRVTLRCSPRSGDLSVYWYQQSLDQGLQFLIQYYNGEERAKGNILERFSAQQFPDLHSELNLSSLELGDSALYFCASSGQDRPTYGYTFGSGTRLTVV.

This clonotype was counted a few times. The CDR3 DNA follows: TGTGCCACCAGTGATTTCACGTCCGTCCGAGAGACCCAGTACTTC. Amino acids: CATSDFTSVRETQYF. This sequence joins TRBV24-1 and TRBJ2-5, with D unclear. CDR3 length: 15 amino acids. The germline V gene has CDR1 KGHDR and CDR2 SFDVKD. V lost 1 base to trimming and J lost 4 bases, with 12 bases between them.

The chain couples TRBV24-1 to TRBJ2-5; 10 bases line up with TRBD2. J lost 11 bases, V lost 4 bases, and 21 bases had no gene match. CDR3 length equals 18 residues. Looked up from germline, CDR1 is KGHDR and CDR2 is SFDVKD. The CDR3 is CATSDPGEREGGPNEQYF. The CDR3 bases are TGTGCCACCAGTGACCCCGGAGAGCGGGAGGGCGGCCCTAATGAGCAGTACTTC.

This clonotype was recorded only once. The V call is TRBV7-8, the J call TRBJ1-2; D might be TRBD1 (6 bases). This CDR3 is 13 amino acids long. CDR1 SGHVS and CDR2 FQNEAQ come from the germline V gene. V shed 1 base and J shed 5 bases, with 8 bases lying between them. The CDR3 region has the DNA TGTGCCAGCAGCTTAGAAGGACAGTATGGCTACACCTTC. This encodes CASSLEGQYGYTF.

The chain has TRBV5-1 and TRBJ2-3; D is unresolved. Germline V gives CDR1 SGHRS, CDR2 YFSETQ. Deletions cut 1 base from V and 5 bases from J, with 11 bases between. The CDR3 totals 14 residues. The DNA for the CDR3 is TGCGCCAGCAGCTTGCCTCCAGCGATAGATACGCAGTATTTT. Its translation: CASSLPPAIDTQYF.

The chain is built from TRBV5-1 and TRBJ2-7, with 10 bases lining up with TRBD1. Losses at the gene ends were 0 bases for V and 1 base for J; bases not matched to a gene: 10. The CDR3 totals 18 residues. Germline V lookup: CDR1 SGHRS, CDR2 YFSETQ. CDR3 in amino acids: CASSLGPGQGIVSYEQYF. The DNA for the CDR3 is TGCGCCAGCAGCTTGGGACCGGGACAGGGGATTGTATCCTACGAGCAGTACTTC.

As concerns this clonotype: It may be a read error: a sequence one base away is much more abundant. V and J are TRBV27 and TRBJ2-1; D ambiguous. Germline CDR1 MNHEY, CDR2 SMNVEV (reference sequence). The CDR3 extends over 15 amino acids. CDR3 bases: TGTGCCAGCAGTTTAGGTCGTAGCCCCTACAATGAGCGGTTCTTC. It specifies CASSLGRSPYNERFF.

This chain links TRBV2 with TRBJ1-4; no reliable D call. From germline, CDR1 is SNHLY and CDR2 FYNNEI. The CDR3 spans 14 residues. Trimming cost V 5 bases and J 8 bases, with 15 bases left between them. CDR3 amino acids: CASSRPLTGEKLFF. The CDR3 DNA sequence: TGTGCCAGCAGTAGACCCCTGACTGGCGAAAAACTGTTTTTT. The full variable domain, rest sourced from reference TRBV2 and TRBJ1-4, is EPEVTQTPSHQVTQMGQEVILRCVPISNHLYFYWYRQILGQKVEFLVSFYNNEISEKSEIFDDQFSVERPDGSNFTLKIRSTKLEDSAMYFCASSRPLTGEKLFFGSGTQLSVL.

This rearrangement joins TRBV27 to TRBJ2-7; D may match TRBD1 or TRBD2 (6 bases each). V lost 1 base to trimming and J lost 7 bases, with 23 bases between them. CDR3 length equals 17 residues. From germline, CDR1 is MNHEY and CDR2 SMNVEV (reference sequence). The CDR3 coding sequence is TGTGCCAGCAGTTTATACCATCCTGGGGGGCCAAACAATGAGCAGTACTTC. Its translation: CASSLYHPGGPNNEQYF.

This chain connects TRBV6-2 or TRBV6-3 to TRBJ2-7; D remains ambiguous. Trimming took 8 bases from V and 3 from J, leaving 17 bases between them. Germline assignment: CDR1 MNHEY and CDR2 SVGEGT. The CDR3 sequence is 14 residues long. The CDR3 DNA sequence: TGTGCCAGCCGCTCCACCTCCCCGGGCTACGAGCAGTACTTC. It yields the protein CASRSTSPGYEQYF.

This chain connects TRBV3-1 to TRBJ1-3; the D is unclear. Deletions cut 6 bases from V and 0 bases from J, with 18 bases between. The CDR3 length is 17 residues. Germline CDR1 LGHDT, CDR2 YNNKEL (reference sequence). The CDR3 region is CASSPSSDGYSGNTIYF. CDR3 DNA sequence: TGTGCCAGCAGTCCGTCCTCGGACGGATACTCTGGAAACACCATATATTTT.

This clonotype showed up just a few times. This sequence joins TRBV20-1 and TRBJ2-4; D not certain. The end of the DNA aligns better with TRBJ2-7, so the J call may be wrong. This CDR3 comprises 11 residues. Germline V gene lookup returns CDR1 DFQATT and CDR2 SNEGSKA (reference sequence). CDR3 DNA: TGCAGTGCTAGAGACCCCCCCGAGCAGTACTTC. This gives the protein CSARDPPEQYF.